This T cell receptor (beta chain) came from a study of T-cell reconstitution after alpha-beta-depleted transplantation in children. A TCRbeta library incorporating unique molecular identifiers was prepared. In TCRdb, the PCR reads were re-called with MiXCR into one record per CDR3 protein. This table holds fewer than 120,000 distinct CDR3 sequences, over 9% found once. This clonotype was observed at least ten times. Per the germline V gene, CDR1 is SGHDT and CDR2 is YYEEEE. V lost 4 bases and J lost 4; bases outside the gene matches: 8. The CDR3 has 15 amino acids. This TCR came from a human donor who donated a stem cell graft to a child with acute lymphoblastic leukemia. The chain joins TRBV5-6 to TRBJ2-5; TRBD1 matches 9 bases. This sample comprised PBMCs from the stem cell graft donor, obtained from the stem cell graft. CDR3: CASSPGQGNRETQYF. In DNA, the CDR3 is TGTGCCAGCAGCCCCGGACAGGGGAACCGAGAGACCCAGTACTTC.